One sample yielded the 12 T cell receptor beta chains listed below, sequenced in a study of blood T cell repertoires in COVID-19 (TCRdb year 2020). To prepare the library, the immunoSEQ multiplex PCR assay was applied. What TCRdb holds here is the immuneACCESS table cut down to in-frame rearrangements. Part of the clones is not present; checked against another copy, under half of the missing clones reflect an unresolved V gene, and the others are unexplained. The sample table holds 140,000 to 150,000 clones, of which roughly 80% were seen once. The ten largest clones capture under 5.5% of the sample. The material sequenced was peripheral blood. Every receptor here comes from a human donor in a cohort sampled during active COVID-19.

V and J are TRBV2 and TRBJ1-2; tentative D call: TRBD1 (6 bases). The CDR3 length is 13 residues. The V end lost 11 bases, the J end lost 7 bases, and 20 bases lay between the germline ends. Germline V gene data show CDR1 as SNHLY and CDR2 as FYNNEI. CDR3 residues: CAAKKGGPGGYTF. CDR3 coding DNA: TGTGCCGCCAAGAAGGGGGGGCCTGGTGGCTACACCTTC.

This chain uses TRBV5-3 with TRBJ2-2; TRBD1 might be the D (5 bases). TRBV5-3 is given ORF status, its function remaining uncertain. Trimming took off 0 bases at V and 0 bases at J, with 21 bases between the two ends. CDR3 size: 20 residues. CDR3 in DNA: TGTGCCAGAAGCTTGGTCAGGGTCAACCCCCTAAAGACGAACACCGGGGAGCTGTTTTTT. Its protein is CARSLVRVNPLKTNTGELFF.

This sequence joins TRBV12-3 or TRBV12-4 and TRBJ1-1; D is unclear. This CDR3 is built from 13 residues. Trimming pared 3 bases from V and 2 bases from J, leaving 7 bases between. This chain's CDR3 is CASSFSRNTEAFF. CDR3 in DNA: TGTGCCAGCAGTTTTTCCAGAAACACTGAAGCTTTCTTT.

The chain links TRBV28 to TRBJ2-7; TRBD1 matches 9 bases. With 6 bases clipped from V and 3 bases from J, the junction kept 12 bases outside the gene matches. CDR1 is MDHEN, CDR2 SYDVKM, per germline. There are 16 residues in the CDR3. The CDR3 nucleotides are TGTGCCAGCAGAAAACAGGGGGCTGGAGGGGGCTACGAGCAGTACTTC. Its protein product is CASRKQGAGGGYEQYF.

This chain uses TRBV19 with TRBJ1-2; the D gene is possibly TRBD1 (6 bases). V dropped 7 bases and J dropped 0 bases, with 18 bases sitting between them. The CDR3 covers 16 residues. Germline V lookup: CDR1 LNHDA, CDR2 SQIVND (reference sequence). Written as DNA, the CDR3 is TGTGCCAGTATTGGGGGGGCAGGTCGCTCTAACTATGGCTACACCTTC. It codes for CASIGGAGRSNYGYTF.

This clone has just a few counts. V is TRBV7-3 and J is TRBJ1-1; TRBD1 might be the D (5 bases). Between the trimmed V and J ends, which lost 6 bases and 0 bases, there was a span of 8 bases. There are 13 residues in the CDR3. CDR1 SGHTA and CDR2 FQGTGA come from the germline V gene. The CDR3 here is CASRQTVNTEAFF. For the CDR3, the DNA is TGTGCCAGCAGGCAGACAGTGAACACTGAAGCTTTCTTT.

The genes are TRBV4-1 and TRBJ2-7, with 11 nucleotides matching TRBD2. Trimming took 4 bases from V and 1 from J; bases not matched to a gene: 3. The CDR3 loop spans 15 amino acids. From germline, CDR1 is MGHRA and CDR2 YSYEKL. The CDR3 protein is CASSPLAGVSYEQYV. CDR3 coding DNA: TGCGCCAGCAGCCCACTAGCGGGAGTTTCCTACGAGCAGTACGTC.

The chain employs TRBV6-6 and TRBJ1-2; TRBD1 might be the D (6 bases). The CDR3 contains 14 residues. Germline CDR1 and CDR2: MNHNY and SVGAGI (reference sequence). V dropped 0 bases and J dropped 3 bases, with 8 bases sitting between them. CDR3 DNA sequence: TGTGCCAGCAGTTACTCGAGACAGGACTATGGCTACACCTTC. Translation: CASSYSRQDYGYTF.

The rearrangement uses TRBV12-3 or TRBV12-4 and TRBJ1-2; 11 bases fit TRBD1. The trim removed 3 bases at V and 8 bases at J, leaving 2 bases unmatched. This CDR3 spans 13 amino acids. CDR3 in DNA: TGTGCCAGCAGTTTGGGACAGGGGGACGGCTACACCTTC. It specifies CASSLGQGDGYTF.

This chain uses TRBV30 with TRBJ1-4; the match to TRBD1 covers 10 bases. Losses at the gene ends were 2 bases for V and 5 bases for J; bases not matched to a gene: 8. The CDR3 spans 16 residues. CDR1 is GTSNPN, CDR2 SVGIG, per germline (reference sequence). The CDR3: CAWSPTRTGGNEKLFF. CDR3 sequence (DNA): TGTGCCTGGAGTCCCACCCGGACAGGGGGGAATGAAAAACTGTTTTTT.

The chain joins TRBV28 to TRBJ1-3; TRBD1 might be the D (6 bases). CDR3 length: 14 residues. The V gene's germline CDR1 is MDHEN and CDR2 SYDVKM. Trimming stripped 2 bases from V and 4 bases from J, with 9 bases between. The CDR3 DNA is TGTGCCAGCAGTTTACCAGGGGTCGGAAACACCATATATTTT. It is translated as CASSLPGVGNTIYF.

The CDR3 nucleotides read TGTGCCAGCAGTGACGGGGGAGGGGGGCGACCCTATGGCTACACCTTC. Translating gives CASSDGGGGRPYGYTF. The chain combines TRBV25-1 with TRBJ1-2; possibly TRBD1 for D (6 bases). Trimming took off 3 bases at V and 4 bases at J, with 18 bases between the two ends. From germline, CDR1 is MGHDK and CDR2 SYGVNS. This CDR3 region has 16 residues.